This T cell receptor beta chain came from a study of T cell repertoires in cytomegalovirus infection. In the study overall: A matching HLA type, together with CMV infection, was signaled by public TCR beta signatures. General study findings and limits: CMV carriers with the relevant HLA were identified by cumulative public TCR beta family frequency.

The CDR3 is made up of 15 amino acids. V dropped 0 bases and J dropped 3 bases, with 12 bases sitting between them. Germline CDR1 SGHKS, CDR2 YYEKEE (reference sequence). TCRdb re-analysed the reads in MiXCR, keeping a single row per CDR3 protein. The sample lists roughly 640,000 distinct CDR3 sequences, 20% to 25% occurring once. This clonotype was seen a handful of times. Its antigen is unknown. Sequenced: CD8+ T cells from PBMCs. The gene calls are TRBV5-5 and TRBJ1-1; D is perhaps TRBD1 (5 bases). The clonotype was recovered from a human donor in good health (CMV status not recorded). Some clones in this sample may be carry-over from other donors' samples. The CDR3 DNA reads TGTGCCAGCAGCTTGGTGGGGGAGCAGGACACTGAAGCTTTCTTT. Its translation: CASSLVGEQDTEAFF.